Following are 14 T cell receptor beta chains from one sample sequenced in a study of T cells in Graves' hyperthyroidism and ophthalmopathy. Amplification yielded TCR beta CDR3 regions, with RNA transcripts as the source. The study used the HTBI primer set for a first-round RT-PCR of the TCR CDR3. TCRdb re-analysed the multiplex PCR reads in MiXCR, keeping a single row per CDR3 protein. The sample yields some 550,000 distinct CDR3 sequences, roughly 16% seen once. Sample: blood. The receptors shown here come from a woman in her 40s with Graves' ophthalmopathy.

This clonotype was picked up many times. The V call is TRBV30, the J call TRBJ1-1; no clear D gene. The germline V and J ends were trimmed by 0 bases and 0 bases, with 20 bases remaining between them. Germline V lookup: CDR1 GTSNPN, CDR2 SVGIG (reference sequence). This CDR3 contains 18 residues. DNA of the CDR3: TGTGCCTGGAGTGTGTATTGGGGTCCTTCGGGAGTGAACACTGAAGCTTTCTTT. Translation gives CAWSVYWGPSGVNTEAFF.

This clonotype was found many times. The chain links TRBV2 to TRBJ2-1, with 11 bases fitting TRBD2. This CDR3 region has 17 residues. Germline loops: CDR1 SNHLY, CDR2 FYNNEI. V shed 6 bases, J shed 3 bases, and the junction held 10 bases outside the gene matches. In DNA, the CDR3 is TGTGCCAGCAGCGTTGTCTTGACTAGCGGGGTCTACAATGAGCAGTTCTTC. This codes for CASSVVLTSGVYNEQFF.

In this sample, this clonotype turned up many times. The chain has TRBV7-9 and TRBJ2-3; tentatively, D is TRBD2 (5 bases). Per the germline V gene, CDR1 is SEHNR and CDR2 is FQNEAQ (reference sequence). The CDR3 runs 11 residues. V was trimmed by 8 bases and J by 6 bases, leaving 9 bases between them. In DNA, the CDR3 is TGTGCCAGCGGGGAGCGGGATACGCAGTATTTT. Translation: CASGERDTQYF.

This clonotype was recorded at least ten times. This chain uses TRBV6-2 or TRBV6-3 with TRBJ2-7; TRBD2 agrees at 12 bases. With V trimmed by 2 bases and J by 6 bases, 2 bases remained unmatched. The CDR3 covers 14 residues. CDR1 MNHEY and CDR2 SVGEGT come from the germline V gene. The CDR3, as DNA: TGTGCCAGCAGTTACCTAGCGGGAGGGGGCGAGCAGTACTTC. Translating gives CASSYLAGGGEQYF.

In its sample, this clonotype was seen many times. The chain has TRBV28 and TRBJ2-1; tentatively, D is TRBD2 (6 bases). This CDR3 has 21 amino acids. Trimming left V 4 bases short and J 4 bases short, with 32 bases between. Germline loops: CDR1 MDHEN, CDR2 SYDVKM. The CDR3 DNA follows: TGTGCCAGCAGTTGGATCCCGGGACTCTCACCCGAGGGCGGGAATTACAATGAGCAGTTCTTC. This gives the protein CASSWIPGLSPEGGNYNEQFF.

In this sample, this clonotype turned up a few times. The chain couples TRBV7-9 to TRBJ1-3; D is unresolved. There are 11 residues in the CDR3. Trimming removed 4 bases from V and 7 bases from J, with 5 bases in between. Germline V gives CDR1 SEHNR, CDR2 FQNEAQ (reference sequence). CDR3 nucleotides: TGTGCCAGCAGCTGGGAGAACACCATATATTTT. Amino acids: CASSWENTIYF. The full variable domain, in which reference TRBV7-9 and TRBJ1-3 provide the parts outside the CDR3, is DTGVSQNPRHKITKRGQNVTFRCDPISEHNRLYWYRQTLGQGPEFLTYFQNEAQLEKSRLLSDRFSAERPKGSFSTLEIQRTEQGDSAMYLCASSWENTIYFGEGSWLTVV.

This clonotype has ten or more counts. The CDR3: CAWSAGGGQPQHF. For the CDR3, the DNA is TGTGCCTGGAGTGCAGGGGGCGGTCAGCCCCAGCATTTT. The J gene is TRBJ1-5, the V gene TRBV30; TRBD1 matches 8 bases. There are 13 residues in the CDR3. CDR1 is GTSNPN and CDR2 is SVGIG in the germline V gene (reference sequence). V was pared by 1 base and J by 6 bases, with 2 bases of the junction left unmatched.

V gene TRBV6-1 combines with J gene TRBJ1-1; the D gene is possibly TRBD1 (5 bases). The CDR3 totals 12 residues. V lost 4 bases and J 5 bases, leaving 8 bases between the germline ends. Germline V gene data show CDR1 as MNHNS and CDR2 as SASEGT. CDR3: CASSVSGTEAFF. The CDR3 nucleotides are TGTGCCAGCAGTGTATCAGGGACTGAAGCTTTCTTT.

This clonotype has ten or more counts. The chain is built from TRBV28 and TRBJ1-4; D uncertain. The CDR3 is made up of 14 amino acids. Germline V gene lookup returns CDR1 MDHEN and CDR2 SYDVKM. V was trimmed by 3 bases and J by 5 bases, leaving 10 bases between them. The CDR3 DNA is TGTGCCAGCAGTTTGCGGCAGAAAAATGAAAAACTGTTTTTT. Translation gives CASSLRQKNEKLFF.

This clonotype occurred many times. V is TRBV11-2 and J is TRBJ1-1, with D uncertain. The germline V gene has CDR1 SGHAT and CDR2 FQNNGV. The CDR3 loop spans 13 amino acids. The V end was cut by 1 base, the J end by 7 bases, with 10 bases between. The CDR3 loop is CASSLVRGFEAFF. CDR3 in DNA: TGTGCCAGCAGCTTAGTACGAGGATTTGAAGCTTTCTTT. The full variable domain, its missing parts supplied by reference TRBV11-2 and TRBJ1-1, is EAGVAQSPRYKIIEKRQSVAFWCNPISGHATLYWYQQILGQGPKLLIQFQNNGVVDDSQLPKDRFSAERLKGVDSTLKIQPAKLEDSAVYLCASSLVRGFEAFFGQGTRLTVV.

The rearrangement links TRBV30 to TRBJ2-3, with D hard to call. This CDR3 comprises 13 residues. Germline-derived CDR1 and CDR2 are GTSNPN and SVGIG (reference sequence). V lost 3 bases and J lost 0, with 7 bases in between. Here the CDR3 DNA reads TGTGCCTGGAGGCCCACTAGCACAGATACGCAGTATTTT. Translation gives CAWRPTSTDTQYF.

This clonotype was recorded many times. The V gene is TRBV28, the J gene TRBJ2-7; 11 bases align to TRBD2. CDR3 size: 15 residues. Germline lookup yields CDR1 MDHEN and CDR2 SYDVKM. V shed 4 bases and J 5 bases; nucleotides not matched to a gene: 7. The DNA of the CDR3 is TGTGCCAGCAGTTCGATAGCGGGAGGGACCCACGAGCAGTACTTC. Its translation is CASSSIAGGTHEQYF.

A note on this clonotype: The junction and the germline gene differ at one end; a read error may be behind it. The chain carries TRBV2 and TRBJ2-1, with D perhaps matching TRBD2 (6 bases). Per germline, CDR1 SNHLY and CDR2 FYNNEI. This CDR3 region has 14 residues. The CDR3: CACSGRYGGNEQFF. CDR3 sequence (DNA): TGTGCCTGCAGTGGACGTTACGGGGGCAATGAGCAGTTCTTC. Using reference TRBV2 and TRBJ2-1 for the parts outside the CDR3, the full variable domain is EPEVTQTPSHQVTQMGQEVILRCVPISNHLYFYWYRQILGQKVEFLVSFYNNEISEKSEIFDDQFSVERPDGSNFTLKIRSTKLEDSAMYFCACSGRYGGNEQFFGPGTRLTVL.

This clonotype was recorded a few times. A read error may account for a junction end that differs from germline. J is TRBJ1-4 and V is TRBV15, with D perhaps matching TRBD1 (6 bases). The CDR3 is 17 residues long. Germline-derived CDR1 and CDR2 are LNHNV and YYDKDF (reference sequence). The CDR3 sequence: CATSRDRVGATNEKLFF. The CDR3 nucleotides read TGTGCCACCAGCAGAGATCGTGTGGGGGCAACGAATGAAAAACTGTTTTTT.